This T cell receptor beta chain was sequenced for a study of T cell responses to AZD1222 COVID-19 vaccine. Study results and caveats: Of the AZD1222 recipients, only 5 or 6 were seropositive at baseline.

With regard to this clone: Its target is unknown.

Measured with immunoSEQ multiplex PCR; TCRdb has only the in-frame clones, and not every one. The table has approximately 140,000 clones, around nine tenths seen once; the top ten hold 5.5%. The CDR3 consists of 15 residues. Germline loops: CDR1 SGHVS, CDR2 FQNEAQ. Losses at the gene ends were 5 bases for V and 4 bases for J; bases not matched to a gene: 6. V usage is TRBV7-8 and J usage is TRBJ1-5; 9 nucleotides align to TRBD1. Source: peripheral blood, taken on day 0 of AZD1222 vaccination. The receptor was derived from an adult in good health. The CDR3 coding sequence is TGTGCCAGCAGCCCGGACAGGGGCGGGAATCAGCCCCAGCATTTT. The encoded protein is CASSPDRGGNQPQHF.